The next 2 T cell receptor beta chains were all read from a single sample in a study of blood T cell repertoires in COVID-19. The protocol was immunoSEQ multiplex PCR, while the TCRdb copy is restricted to in-frame clones and leaves out a portion. In the table there are approximately 450,000 clones, 80% to 90% of which are singletons. The sample consisted of peripheral blood. Receptors were obtained from a woman in her thirties with acute or convalescent COVID-19.

This rearrangement joins TRBV4-2 to TRBJ2-5; a weak D match, TRBD2 (5 bases). Deletions cut 0 bases from V and 4 bases from J, with 12 bases between. Per the germline V gene, CDR1 is LGHNA and CDR2 is YNFKEQ. The CDR3 has 15 amino acids. CDR3 DNA sequence: TGTGCCAGCAGCCAAGATAGGCTAGCCGGAGAGACCCAGTACTTC. Its protein is CASSQDRLAGETQYF.

Only one count was recorded for this clone. The chain carries TRBV5-1 and TRBJ1-1, with 9 bases matching TRBD1. Germline V lookup: CDR1 SGHRS, CDR2 YFSETQ. The CDR3 has 15 amino acids. Losses at the gene ends were 4 bases for V and 0 bases for J; bases not matched to a gene: 4. The CDR3 sequence: CASSKTGGMNTEAFF. The CDR3 bases are TGCGCCAGCAGCAAGACAGGGGGAATGAACACTGAAGCTTTCTTT.